The 8 T cell receptor beta chains presented below share a single source sample, sequenced in a study of beta chain features in type 1 diabetes. As every portion of the isolated RNA was reverse transcribed, the sequencing read expressed TCRB transcripts. Data came from immunoSEQ multiplex PCR; TCRdb stores just in-frame clones and leaves some out. The table records more than 150,000 clones, 10% to 15% of them present only once. Sample: central memory CD4+ T cells from blood. The receptors stem from a woman aged 18-29 years in good health.

In this sample, this clone turned up a few times. The gene calls are TRBV18 and TRBJ1-1; 8 bases are a match to TRBD1. The germline V gene encodes CDR1 KGHSH and CDR2 LQKENI. The CDR3 consists of 13 residues. The V and J ends lost 2 bases and 11 bases, in that order; junction bases with no gene match: 7. The CDR3 protein is CASSPSRGLVAFF. DNA of the CDR3: TGTGCCAGCTCACCATCCAGGGGGCTGGTGGCTTTCTTT.

V usage is TRBV11-2 and J usage is TRBJ2-6; D is unclear. Looked up from germline, CDR1 is SGHAT and CDR2 is FQNNGV. The length of the CDR3 is 15 residues. V lost 5 bases and J lost 0, with 8 bases in between. As DNA, the CDR3 is TGTGCCAGCAGCCAGTACACCTCTGGGGCCAACGTCCTGACTTTC. It specifies CASSQYTSGANVLTF. The complete variable domain, with remaining parts taken from reference TRBV11-2 and TRBJ2-6, reads EAGVAQSPRYKIIEKRQSVAFWCNPISGHATLYWYQQILGQGPKLLIQFQNNGVVDDSQLPKDRFSAERLKGVDSTLKIQPAKLEDSAVYLCASSQYTSGANVLTFGAGSRLTVL.

This clone showed up many times. This sequence joins TRBV7-2 and TRBJ2-7; TRBD1 agrees at 7 bases. The V gene end was trimmed by 5 bases and the J gene end by 7 bases; junction bases not matched to a gene: 11. Germline loops: CDR1 SGHTA, CDR2 FQGNSA. The CDR3 consists of 14 residues. The CDR3 sequence is CASSMGQSLGEQYF. CDR3 DNA: TGTGCCAGCAGCATGGGACAGAGCTTGGGGGAGCAGTACTTC.

V and J are TRBV7-8 and TRBJ1-2, with TRBD1 as a possible D gene (5 bases). This CDR3 region has 16 residues. Germline CDR1 is SGHVS and CDR2 is FQNEAQ. V lost 1 base and J 6 bases, leaving 18 bases between the germline ends. The CDR3 DNA is TGTGCCAGCAGCTTAGGTTGGCGTCAGGGCGGAGATGGCTACACCTTC. Protein sequence: CASSLGWRQGGDGYTF.

The chain joins TRBV5-4 to TRBJ2-3; D is ambiguous. Germline CDR1 and CDR2: SGHNT and YYREEE (reference sequence). The CDR3 length is 13 residues. With 1 base removed from V and 6 bases from J, the gap between germline ends came to 9 bases. The CDR3 coding sequence is TGTGCCAGCAGCTTGCCCGACTCGGATACGCAGTATTTT. Translation gives CASSLPDSDTQYF.

This clone came up a few times. The rearrangement links TRBV30 to TRBJ2-2; D gene uncertain. CDR3 length equals 14 residues. The V gene's germline CDR1 is GTSNPN and CDR2 SVGIG (reference sequence). Trimming took 0 bases from V and 3 from J, leaving 8 bases between them. The CDR3 spells CAWSVLRDTGELFF. In DNA form, the CDR3 reads TGTGCCTGGAGTGTACTGAGAGACACCGGGGAGCTGTTTTTT.

The V and J genes are TRBV10-3 and TRBJ1-5; 7 bases agree with TRBD1. This CDR3 spans 13 amino acids. CDR1 is ENHRY, CDR2 SYGVKD, per germline. Unmatched junction bases numbered 7, after V lost 10 bases and J lost 4 bases. Here the CDR3 reads CATSGGSNQPQHF. The CDR3 DNA reads as TGTGCCACCTCAGGGGGATCGAATCAGCCCCAGCATTTT.

This clone appeared a few times. The chain has TRBV30 and TRBJ2-7, with D perhaps matching TRBD1 (5 bases). V lost 4 bases and J lost 7, with 26 bases in between. From germline, CDR1 is GTSNPN and CDR2 SVGIG (reference sequence). The CDR3 extends over 16 amino acids. CDR3 sequence reads: CAWTTIDSRRGREQYF. CDR3 coding DNA: TGTGCCTGGACCACTATTGACAGCCGAAGGGGTCGGGAGCAGTACTTC. Full variable domain (outside the CDR3, taken from reference TRBV30 and TRBJ2-7): SQTIHQWPATLVQPVGSPLSLECTVEGTSNPNLYWYRQAAGRGLQLLFYSVGIGQISSEVPQNLSASRPQDRQFILSSKKLLLSDSGFYLCAWTTIDSRRGREQYFGPGTRLTVT.